The 25 T cell receptor beta chains below all came from one sample that was sequenced in a study of vaccination effects on CD4 cells after COVID-19. Isolation of CD4+ T cells took place after about 10 days of culture. Antigens of these TCRs are unknown. Sequencing was performed with immunoSEQ multiplex PCR; in TCRdb, only in-frame clones are kept and a portion is missing. The table records 45,000 or so clones, 74% of them present only once. This sample comprised CD4+ T cells from PBMCs cultured without peptide, obtained before COVID-19 vaccination. These receptors were taken from a human donor who had a prior SARS-CoV-2 infection.

J is TRBJ2-3 and V is TRBV7-3; D unclear. V was trimmed by 1 base and J by 3 bases, leaving 14 bases between them. Germline-derived CDR1 and CDR2 are SGHTA and FQGTGA. The CDR3 extends over 16 amino acids. The CDR3 region has the DNA TGTGCCAGCAGCTTAAACTCGGGTGTGGGGACAGATACGCAGTATTTT. Translation gives CASSLNSGVGTDTQYF.

This clone was recorded only once. This sequence joins TRBV30 and TRBJ2-1; 8 bases align to TRBD1. The V gene's germline CDR1 is GTSNPN and CDR2 SVGIG (reference sequence). V lost 0 bases to trimming and J lost 0 bases; unmatched junction nucleotides: 4. CDR3 size: 16 residues. The CDR3 region is CAWSVQGVSSYNEQFF. The DNA of the CDR3 is TGTGCCTGGAGTGTACAGGGGGTCTCCTCCTACAATGAGCAGTTCTTC. Supplemented by reference TRBV30 and TRBJ2-1, the full variable domain reads SQTIHQWPATLVQPVGSPLSLECTVEGTSNPNLYWYRQAAGRGLQLLFYSVGIGQISSEVPQNLSASRPQDRQFILSSKKLLLSDSGFYLCAWSVQGVSSYNEQFFGPGTRLTVL.

The chain uses TRBV23-1 and TRBJ1-4; D call uncertain. TRBV23-1 is an ORF for which the function is uncertain. Trimming took off 0 bases at V and 3 bases at J, with 11 bases between the two ends. This CDR3 spans 16 amino acids. The CDR3 nucleotides read TGCGCCAGCAGTCAATCCCCGGGAAGGGCTAATGAAAAACTGTTTTTT. Protein product: CASSQSPGRANEKLFF.

The J gene is TRBJ1-2, the V gene TRBV2; TRBD1 is a possible D gene (5 bases). V lost 0 bases and J 8 bases, leaving 19 bases between the germline ends. There are 16 residues in the CDR3. Germline loops: CDR1 SNHLY, CDR2 FYNNEI. Written as DNA, the CDR3 is TGTGCCAGCAGTGAAGCGCTTCGCCAGGGTTACCTCGGCTACACCTTC. Translated: CASSEALRQGYLGYTF.

This chain uses TRBV9 with TRBJ2-1; D is undetermined. Germline loops: CDR1 SGDLS, CDR2 YYNGEE. Trimming pared 3 bases from V and 6 bases from J, leaving 19 bases between. There are 16 residues in the CDR3. CDR3 region: CASSARDFQGANEQFF. In nucleotides, the CDR3 is TGTGCCAGCAGCGCCCGAGACTTCCAAGGTGCCAATGAGCAGTTCTTC. Full variable domain (outside the CDR3, taken from reference TRBV9 and TRBJ2-1): DSGVTQTPKHLITATGQRVTLRCSPRSGDLSVYWYQQSLDQGLQFLIQYYNGEERAKGNILERFSAQQFPDLHSELNLSSLELGDSALYFCASSARDFQGANEQFFGPGTRLTVL.

V is TRBV5-4 and J is TRBJ2-7; TRBD2 agrees at 10 bases. Trimming cost V 6 bases and J 3 bases; bases outside gene matches: 9. The CDR3 sequence is 15 residues long. Germline values: CDR1 SGHNT, CDR2 YYREEE (reference sequence). The CDR3 sequence is CASKRASGGDYEQYF. The CDR3 DNA sequence: TGTGCCAGCAAGCGTGCTAGCGGGGGAGACTACGAGCAGTACTTC.

The rearrangement joins TRBV11-1 to TRBJ2-7; tentative D call: TRBD2 (5 bases). CDR1 SGHAT and CDR2 FQDESV come from the germline V gene (reference sequence). The CDR3 is 13 residues long. Trimming pared 5 bases from V and 4 bases from J, leaving 12 bases between. The CDR3 bases are TGTGCCAGCAGCCGCGGAGGATTTTACGAGCAGTACTTC. Its translation: CASSRGGFYEQYF.

The chain is built from TRBV5-5 and TRBJ2-6, with a tentative D call TRBD1 (6 bases). CDR1 is SGHKS, CDR2 YYEKEE, per germline (reference sequence). Trimming cost V 4 bases and J 0 bases, with 8 bases left between them. This CDR3 has 15 amino acids. Here the CDR3 DNA reads TGTGCCAGCAGCCCACAGGGCTCTGGGGCCAACGTCCTGACTTTC. Encoded protein: CASSPQGSGANVLTF.

The gene calls are TRBV4-2 and TRBJ2-4; 11 bases fit TRBD2. Germline V gives CDR1 LGHNA, CDR2 YNFKEQ. V shed 0 bases and J 14 bases; nucleotides not matched to a gene: 9. This CDR3 has 15 residues. This chain's CDR3 is CASSQDLAGGLLKYF. CDR3 bases: TGTGCCAGCAGCCAAGATCTAGCGGGAGGCCTCCTGAAGTACTTC.

Written as DNA, the CDR3 is TGTGCCAGCAGTGGGAGCGGAGGGGGAGATACGCAGTATTTT. It is translated as CASSGSGGGDTQYF. The chain is built from TRBV25-1 and TRBJ2-3, with D perhaps TRBD1 or TRBD2 (6 bases each). The germline V gene encodes CDR1 MGHDK and CDR2 SYGVNS. CDR3 length equals 14 residues. The V end lost 4 bases, the J end lost 5 bases, and 13 bases lay between the germline ends. Full variable domain (remainder filled in from reference TRBV25-1 and TRBJ2-3): EADIYQTPRYLVIGTGKKITLECSQTMGHDKMYWYQQDPGMELHLIHYSYGVNSTEKGDLSSESTVSRIRTEHFPLTLESARPSHTSQYLCASSGSGGGDTQYFGPGTRLTVL.

The chain combines TRBV5-4 with TRBJ2-5; no reliable D call. CDR3 size: 13 residues. V gave up 0 bases and J gave up 0 bases, with 3 bases separating them. Germline V gene data show CDR1 as SGHNT and CDR2 as YYREEE (reference sequence). Here the CDR3 reads CASSLENQETQYF. Here the CDR3 DNA reads TGTGCCAGCAGCTTGGAGAACCAAGAGACCCAGTACTTC.

This clone was seen more than once but under ten times. The V gene is TRBV7-3, the J gene TRBJ1-6; TRBD1 agrees at 7 bases. The CDR3 is 14 amino acids. From germline, CDR1 is SGHTA and CDR2 FQGTGA. Trimming cost V 1 base and J 10 bases; bases outside gene matches: 4. The CDR3 sequence is CASSLNRGGSPLHF. Here the CDR3 DNA reads TGTGCCAGCAGCTTAAACAGGGGCGGCTCACCCCTCCACTTT.

CDR3 sequence: CASSRGAGNNEQFF. Written as DNA, the CDR3 is TGCGCCAGCAGTCGGGGGGCCGGTAACAATGAGCAGTTCTTC. The V and J genes are TRBV5-1 and TRBJ2-1; D perhaps matches TRBD2 (7 bases). Trimming stripped 5 bases from V and 5 bases from J, with 14 bases between. Germline values: CDR1 SGHRS, CDR2 YFSETQ. The CDR3 extends over 14 amino acids.

This rearrangement joins TRBV5-1 to TRBJ2-7, with TRBD2 matching over 10 bases. The J segment lost 0 bases and the V segment lost 6 bases, leaving 3 bases of the junction unmatched. The germline gives CDR1 SGHRS, CDR2 YFSETQ. The CDR3 covers 14 residues. CDR3 residues: CASMRTSGSYEQYF. The CDR3 nucleotides are TGCGCCAGCATGAGGACTAGCGGCTCCTACGAGCAGTACTTC.

This chain uses TRBV7-2 with TRBJ2-7; D remains ambiguous. This CDR3 contains 16 residues. Germline V gene lookup returns CDR1 SGHTA and CDR2 FQGNSA. V gave up 5 bases and J gave up 3 bases, with 20 bases separating them. This CDR3 reads CASSPGLTKVGYEQYF. CDR3 bases: TGTGCCAGCAGCCCGGGTTTAACGAAAGTCGGCTACGAGCAGTACTTC. Complete variable domain (other parts from reference TRBV7-2 and TRBJ2-7): GAGVSQSPSNKVTEKGKDVELRCDPISGHTALYWYRQSLGQGLEFLIYFQGNSAPDKSGLPSDRFSAERTGGSVSTLTIQRTQQEDSAVYLCASSPGLTKVGYEQYFGPGTRLTVT.

This clone has just one count. The CDR3 reads CASKLTGFGKNTEAFF. CDR3 sequence (DNA): TGTGCCAGCAAACTGACAGGGTTCGGAAAGAACACTGAAGCTTTCTTT. V and J are TRBV6-6 and TRBJ1-1; 7 positions agree with TRBD1. This CDR3 is 16 amino acids long. Germline assignment: CDR1 MNHNY and CDR2 SVGAGI (reference sequence). After removal of 7 bases from V and 1 base from J, the junction contained 12 bases not matched to a gene.

This CDR3 is CASSERDRGLAGNTIYF. The CDR3 nucleotides are TGCGCCAGCAGTGAGCGGGACAGGGGGCTAGCTGGAAACACCATATATTTT. This rearrangement joins TRBV10-1 to TRBJ1-3; 12 bases align to TRBD1. CDR3 length: 17 residues. Unmatched junction bases numbered 4, after V lost 2 bases and J lost 2 bases. CDR1 is WNHNN and CDR2 is SYGVQD in the germline V gene (reference sequence).

The chain uses TRBV5-5 and TRBJ2-7; D perhaps matches TRBD1 (6 bases). The CDR3 spans 14 residues. Trimming shortened V by 4 bases and J by 7 bases, and 18 bases separated the two germline ends. Germline-derived CDR1 and CDR2 are SGHKS and YYEKEE (reference sequence). The CDR3 sequence: CASSRTGHSGEQYF. The DNA of the CDR3 is TGTGCCAGCAGCCGTACGGGACATTCAGGGGAGCAGTACTTC.

This chain connects TRBV5-4 to TRBJ2-1, with TRBD2 matching 8 bases. CDR3 length equals 18 residues. V lost 5 bases to trimming and J lost 5 bases; unmatched junction nucleotides: 18. The germline CDR1 and CDR2 sequences are SGHNT and YYREEE (reference sequence). CDR3 bases: TGTGCCAGCAGTCGTATCCTGAGTAGCGGGGAACTTAACAATGAGCAGTTCTTC. Its protein product is CASSRILSSGELNNEQFF.

V usage is TRBV30 and J usage is TRBJ2-3; D is ambiguous. Trimming cost V 2 bases and J 2 bases, with 8 bases left between them. The CDR3 is 13 residues long. CDR1 and CDR2 (germline): GTSNPN, SVGIG (reference sequence). CDR3 sequence (DNA): TGTGCCTGGAGTACAGACTCCACAGATACGCAGTATTTT. Translating it yields CAWSTDSTDTQYF.

The chain carries TRBV10-3 and TRBJ1-2; a weak D match, TRBD1 (5 bases). Trimming removed 1 base at V and 8 bases at J, with 14 bases between. This CDR3 is built from 14 residues. CDR1 ENHRY and CDR2 SYGVKD come from the germline V gene. CDR3 protein: CAISEWRDSGGYTF. CDR3 nucleotide sequence: TGTGCCATCAGTGAGTGGAGGGATTCAGGGGGCTACACCTTC.

The V call is TRBV7-2, the J call TRBJ1-1; D uncertain. The CDR3 runs to 13 residues. The germline V gene has CDR1 SGHTA and CDR2 FQGNSA. V lost 3 bases to trimming and J lost 4 bases, with 9 bases between them. CDR3 region: CASSFRVGTEAFF. CDR3 coding DNA: TGTGCCAGCAGCTTCCGAGTCGGCACTGAAGCTTTCTTT.

CDR3 coding DNA: TGTGCCAGCAGTTATAAAGGGACGGATCTACCCACAGATACGCAGTATTTT. Residues: CASSYKGTDLPTDTQYF. The J gene is TRBJ2-3, the V gene TRBV27, with D perhaps being TRBD1 or TRBD2 (5 bases each). Germline values: CDR1 MNHEY, CDR2 SMNVEV (reference sequence). The CDR3 has 17 amino acids. Trimming shortened V by 4 bases and J by 2 bases, and 19 bases separated the two germline ends.

The chain couples TRBV4-1 to TRBJ2-2; 9 nucleotides match TRBD2. Germline V lookup: CDR1 MGHRA, CDR2 YSYEKL. This CDR3 comprises 18 residues. V lost 4 bases and J lost 7; bases outside the gene matches: 16. The DNA of the CDR3 is TGCGCCAGCAGCCGATTACTGGCTATAGCGGGAGTGGACGGGGAGCTGTTTTTT. Protein product: CASSRLLAIAGVDGELFF.

V usage is TRBV5-4 and J usage is TRBJ2-5; 13 bases align to TRBD2. CDR1 and CDR2 from the germline V gene are SGHNT and YYREEE (reference sequence). V gave up 4 bases and J gave up 5 bases; unmatched junction bases: 5. This CDR3 is 15 amino acids long. Here the CDR3 reads CASSPGLAGWETQYF. As DNA, the CDR3 is TGTGCCAGCAGCCCGGGACTAGCGGGATGGGAGACCCAGTACTTC.